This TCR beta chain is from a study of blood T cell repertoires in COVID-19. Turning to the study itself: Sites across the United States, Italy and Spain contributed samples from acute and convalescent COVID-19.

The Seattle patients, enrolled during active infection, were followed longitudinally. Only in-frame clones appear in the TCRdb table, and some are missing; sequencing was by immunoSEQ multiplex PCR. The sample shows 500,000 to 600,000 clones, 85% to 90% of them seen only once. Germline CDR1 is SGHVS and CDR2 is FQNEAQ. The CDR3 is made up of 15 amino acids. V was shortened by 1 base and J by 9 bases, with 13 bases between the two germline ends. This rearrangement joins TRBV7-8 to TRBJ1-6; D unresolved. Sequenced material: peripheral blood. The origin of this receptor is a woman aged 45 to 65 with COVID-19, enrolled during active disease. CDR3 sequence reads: CASSLVRGGSSPLHF. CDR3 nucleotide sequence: TGTGCCAGCAGCTTAGTTAGAGGCGGAAGTTCACCCCTCCACTTT.